This T cell receptor (beta chain) emerged from a study of blood T cells in healthy people across ages. Across the whole study: Per every two T cells, about one barcoded beta molecule was captured by template switching. The study's findings and limits: Naive T cell percentage strongly correlated with TCR beta diversity.

Many counts were recorded for this clonotype. Its antigen is currently unknown. The use of a sample-barcoded 5' primer and a J-beta primer mix characterized a second PCR of about 6 to 12 cycles. Every cDNA was tagged by a template-switch adaptor with 12 random nucleotides. TCRdb ran MiXCR on the 5' RACE reads and lists one entry per CDR3 protein. The sample carries approximately 960,000 distinct CDR3 sequences, almost 30% recorded once. The CDR3 is made up of 14 amino acids. CDR1 is SGHRS and CDR2 is YFSETQ in the germline V gene. V lost 4 bases, J lost 8 bases, and 16 bases lay in between. The data were also submitted as part of a second study, on T cells of mothers and their children.

The material sequenced was blood. The receptor was isolated from a woman between 35 and 50 years old in good health. This chain connects TRBV5-1 to TRBJ2-1; D is possibly TRBD1 (6 bases). The CDR3, as DNA: TGCGCCAGCAGCGCGGCCGGACAGATCTATGAGCAGTTCTTC. This codes for CASSAAGQIYEQFF.